This T cell receptor beta chain comes out of a study of blood T cell repertoires in COVID-19. Original processing notes: Amplifying reference gene primers gave estimates of nucleated cell counts. Only in-frame clones appear in the TCRdb table, and some are missing; sequencing was by immunoSEQ multiplex PCR. Clone size and the V and J calls come from that table; the DNA yielded D and trimming. The sample comprises approximately 61,000 clones, roughly 84% of which are singletons, and less than 7% rests with the top ten. The CDR3 extends over 14 amino acids. The receptor was derived from a woman aged 70-85 years with acute or convalescent COVID-19. Input material: peripheral blood. The rearrangement links TRBV21-1 to TRBJ1-1; the D call of TRBD1 is as the table states it, not checked on the DNA. TRBV21-1 is a pseudogene. The CDR3 sequence is CASSLFQLNTEAFF. Here the CDR3 DNA reads TGTGCCAGCAGCTTATTTCAGTTGAACACTGAAGCTTTCTTT.